Here is one TCR beta chain with its context. Its antigen remains undetermined. No base quality values were provided; no much bigger clone lies one nucleotide off. The germline V gene (reference sequence) yields LNHDA for CDR1 and SQIVND for CDR2. The CDR3 sequence holds 12 residues, the cysteine and phenylalanine included. Only the CDR3 DNA stays, 36 bases, in frame from base 1. V was cut back by 6 bases and J by 0 bases, leaving a gap of 3 bases between them. This sample stems from a study of CD8+ T cells in alopecia areata (dated by TCRdb to the late 2010s). Context from the whole study: In both human patients and the C3H/HeJ mouse model, the study applied high-throughput TCRbeta sequencing to look at T cell clonal expansion in alopecia areata. In humans, TCRbeta sequencing was performed on scalp tissue and on sorted CD4+ and CD8+ peripheral blood T cells from healthy controls and from patients with patchy or totalis/universalis alopecia areata. TCRbeta CDR3 regions were amplified by immunoSEQ multiplex PCR using 35 Vbeta forward and 13 Jbeta reverse primers. Clonality in the scalp was compared among normal scalp (n=4), patchy alopecia areata scalp (n=8), and alopecia totalis/universalis scalp (n=8). RNA was obtained with the PAXgene miRNA kit for fixed scalp, the miRNeasy kit for PBMCs, and the RNeasy kit for mouse skin.

Peripheral blood and lesional scalp punch biopsies were obtained from patients with alopecia areata. PBMCs were isolated by density centrifugation and stained for CD3, CD4 and CD8, after which CD4+ and CD8+ T cells were sorted on a FACSAria. As part of a multicenter biomarker study, untreated alopecia areata patients were recruited. In four to six patients from the biomarker study, blood CD8+ T cells were sorted further into NKG2D-low and NKG2D-high fractions. Study-wide findings and limitations: Shared TCR sequences between patients were less evident than in mice, which may be partly attributable to HLA diversity in the patient population. Compared with normal scalp, lesional scalp, particularly in alopecia totalis/universalis, had higher clonality and more expanded CD8+ clones, which suggests antigenic drive. Unlike mouse skin, which is dominated by gammadelta T cells, normal human skin has resident alphabeta T cells that are also sequenced, and this complicates analysis of the scalp TCR repertoire.

The library was made by the immunoSEQ multiplex PCR assay. RNA was extracted from all samples and reverse transcribed into cDNA as template for TCR sequencing. First-strand cDNA was synthesized using SuperScript III with a 2:1 mix of oligo-dT and random hexamers. Amplification bias was assessed with a synthetic immune receptor repertoire, and residual bias was removed computationally. On the study's bioinformatics: Raw reads were preprocessed for error removal, and CDR3 was defined according to IMGT conventions as running from the conserved cysteine to phenylalanine. To get clonality, Shannon entropy was normalized by log2 of the number of productive unique TCRs and the result was subtracted from 1. Whether each scalp clone was CD4 or CD8 was inferred by checking scalp TCRbeta sequences against the CD4 and CD8 repertoires from sorted blood. What TCRdb holds here is the immuneACCESS table cut down to in-frame rearrangements. Part of the clones is not present; checked against another copy, under half of the missing clones reflect an unresolved V gene, and the others are unexplained. V and J calls and clone size are given by that table; D and trimming were obtained from the DNA. Across this sample there are about 110,000 clones, with 55% to 70% seen only once. The ten largest account for 20% to 25% of the sample.

Material: NKG2D-low CD8+ T cells sorted from blood. The cell subset or site label, as the study defines it: sorted CD8+ NKG2D-low blood T cells. Recombination joined TRBV19 with TRBJ1-5; no D segment can be confidently identified. The clonotype originates from a human donor with alopecia areata. In nucleotide form, the sequence is TGTGCCAGTAGAGATAGCAATCAGCCCCAGCATTTT. Protein translation: CASRDSNQPQHF.